Shown below are 25 T cell receptor beta chains from a single sample sequenced in a study of cytomegalovirus exposure and HLA in healthy donors (dated by TCRdb to 2016 to 2017). The protocol used for the library was the immunoSEQ multiplex PCR assay. For the multiplex PCR, a mixture combining 60 forward primers for TCR Vbeta segments and 13 reverse primers for TCR Jbeta segments was used. Not all clones reach the TCRdb copy of this immuneACCESS table, which keeps in-frame sequences only. Checked studies attribute under half of the gap to unresolved V genes and leave the rest unexplained. This sample is represented by roughly 150,000 clones; 60% to 80% of them were singletons. The ten largest clonotypes hold 1.6% of the sample. Material for sequencing was PBMCs. These receptors were collected from a woman younger than 45 in good health and CMV-seronegative.

The chain couples TRBV2 to TRBJ1-1, with 7 bases identical to TRBD1. Germline-derived CDR1 and CDR2 are SNHLY and FYNNEI. V gave up 6 bases and J gave up 4 bases; unmatched junction bases: 5. The CDR3 runs to 13 residues. CDR3 sequence: CASSDRVGTEAFF. In nucleotides, the CDR3 is TGTGCCAGCAGCGACAGGGTCGGCACTGAAGCTTTCTTT. The whole variable domain, filled in from reference TRBV2 and TRBJ1-1, reads EPEVTQTPSHQVTQMGQEVILRCVPISNHLYFYWYRQILGQKVEFLVSFYNNEISEKSEIFDDQFSVERPDGSNFTLKIRSTKLEDSAMYFCASSDRVGTEAFFGQGTRLTVV.

The chain is built from TRBV28 and TRBJ2-5; weak D call: TRBD1 (5 bases). The V and J ends lost 3 bases and 11 bases respectively, with 16 bases between them. The CDR3 totals 13 residues. Germline lookup yields CDR1 MDHEN and CDR2 SYDVKM. The DNA for the CDR3 is TGTGCCAGCAGTTTGGGGCCGCTTTCGGTACAGTACTTC. Translating gives CASSLGPLSVQYF.

This clone is a singleton in its sample. The V gene is TRBV6-5, the J gene TRBJ2-1; D may be TRBD2 (5 bases). Between the trimmed V and J ends, which lost 0 bases and 5 bases, there was a span of 14 bases. CDR3 length equals 16 residues. Germline CDR1 and CDR2: MNHEY and SVGAGI. The CDR3 DNA reads as TGTGCCAGCAGTTACTCTCCACTAGATTCAGACAATGAGCAGTTCTTC. Translating it yields CASSYSPLDSDNEQFF.

V and J are TRBV2 and TRBJ1-5; D unresolved. V lost 8 bases and J 0 bases, leaving 8 bases between the germline ends. Germline-derived CDR1 and CDR2 are SNHLY and FYNNEI. The CDR3 is made up of 13 amino acids. The CDR3 loop is CASAGNSNQPQHF. CDR3 sequence (DNA): TGTGCCAGCGCAGGTAATAGCAATCAGCCCCAGCATTTT.

This clone was observed a few times. The V and J genes are TRBV5-1 and TRBJ2-3, with D maybe TRBD2 (5 bases). The V and J ends lost 4 bases and 0 bases respectively, with 9 bases between them. CDR1 SGHRS and CDR2 YFSETQ come from the germline V gene. The CDR3 is 14 amino acids. Here the CDR3 reads CASSRTDSTDTQYF. The CDR3, as DNA: TGCGCCAGCAGCCGGACTGACAGCACAGATACGCAGTATTTT.

This sequence joins TRBV11-2 and TRBJ2-2, with D possibly TRBD2 on 5 matching bases. V was trimmed by 2 bases and J by 8 bases, leaving 12 bases between them. Germline V gene data show CDR1 as SGHAT and CDR2 as FQNNGV. This CDR3 comprises 14 residues. The CDR3 DNA reads TGTGCCAGCAGCTTAATCCGGGGTTCTGGGGAGCTGTTTTTT. Translated: CASSLIRGSGELFF.

The genes are TRBV2 and TRBJ1-2; 8 bases fit TRBD1. The CDR3 runs to 13 residues. CDR1 and CDR2 (germline): SNHLY, FYNNEI. With V trimmed by 5 bases and J by 8 bases, 7 bases remained unmatched. Written as DNA, the CDR3 is TGTGCCAGCAGTCGGACAGGGAGGGACGGCTACACCTTC. Its translation: CASSRTGRDGYTF.

The chain employs TRBV7-3 and TRBJ2-1; a weak D match, TRBD2 (6 bases). Trimming took off 4 bases at V and 2 bases at J, with 12 bases between the two ends. The CDR3 sequence is 15 residues long. Looked up from germline, CDR1 is SGHTA and CDR2 is FQGTGA. The DNA of the CDR3 is TGTGCCAGCAGCTCCCAAGGACTAACCTACAATGAGCAGTTCTTC. Its protein is CASSSQGLTYNEQFF. Full variable domain (outside the CDR3, taken from reference TRBV7-3 and TRBJ2-1): GAGVSQTPSNKVTEKGKYVELRCDPISGHTALYWYRQSLGQGPEFLIYFQGTGAADDSGLPNDRFFAVRPEGSVSTLKIQRTERGDSAVYLCASSSQGLTYNEQFFGPGTRLTVL.

The gene calls are TRBV4-2 and TRBJ2-3; 9 bases map to TRBD2. The ends lost 0 bases at V and 4 bases at J; junction bases unmatched: 14. The CDR3 spans 19 residues. Germline CDR1 and CDR2: LGHNA and YNFKEQ. The DNA for the CDR3 is TGTGCCAGCAGCCAAGACCCCCATGGCGGGGGGGCCGTCGCAGATACGCAGTATTTT. It codes for CASSQDPHGGGAVADTQYF.

The chain links TRBV11-2 to TRBJ1-4; TRBD1 matches 7 bases. V was pared by 5 bases and J by 7 bases, with 10 bases of the junction left unmatched. The germline V gene has CDR1 SGHAT and CDR2 FQNNGV. The CDR3 is 15 residues long. The CDR3 loop is CASSAKGARGEKLFF. CDR3 nucleotide sequence: TGTGCCAGCAGCGCTAAGGGGGCGCGGGGTGAAAAACTGTTTTTT.

This chain links TRBV2 with TRBJ1-1, with no clear D. The CDR3 loop spans 13 amino acids. V was cut by 7 bases and J by 1 base, with 10 bases left in between. CDR1 and CDR2 from the germline V gene are SNHLY and FYNNEI. The CDR3 spells CASTKNGNTEAFF. For the CDR3, the DNA is TGTGCCAGCACCAAAAACGGGAACACTGAAGCTTTCTTT.

V is TRBV7-9 and J is TRBJ2-5, with D unclear. Germline CDR1 is SEHNR and CDR2 is FQNEAQ (reference sequence). The CDR3 runs to 14 residues. Trimming took 2 bases from V and 4 from J, leaving 11 bases between them. This CDR3 is CASSLRLVRETQYF. As DNA, the CDR3 is TGTGCCAGCAGCTTAAGGCTAGTAAGAGAGACCCAGTACTTC.

CDR3 nucleotides: TGTGCCATCAGTGAGTCACAGGCTAGCGGGGACCACAATGAGCAGTTCTTC. Translation gives CAISESQASGDHNEQFF. This rearrangement joins TRBV10-3 to TRBJ2-1, with 9 bases aligning to TRBD2. This CDR3 is built from 17 residues. Unmatched junction bases numbered 8, after V lost 0 bases and J lost 5 bases. Germline V gene data show CDR1 as ENHRY and CDR2 as SYGVKD.

This clone has just a few counts. This sequence joins TRBV28 and TRBJ2-7; D may be TRBD1 (6 bases). V lost 6 bases to trimming and J lost 2 bases, with 14 bases between them. This CDR3 has 14 amino acids. Germline-derived CDR1 and CDR2 are MDHEN and SYDVKM. CDR3 DNA: TGTGCCAGCAGCCGACCAGGGGCCCCCTACGAGCAGTACTTC. Residues: CASSRPGAPYEQYF.

In its sample, this clone was seen a few times. At the DNA level, this CDR3 is encoded by other sequences in the same sample as well. J is TRBJ2-5 and V is TRBV18; TRBD2 aligns across 12 bases. Germline V lookup: CDR1 KGHSH, CDR2 LQKENI. The V gene end was trimmed by 2 bases and the J gene end by 2 bases; junction bases not matched to a gene: 9. There are 18 residues in the CDR3. DNA for the CDR3: TGTGCCAGCTCACCAACTCCCGGGACTAGCGGGCAACAAGAGACCCAGTACTTC. Amino acid sequence: CASSPTPGTSGQQETQYF.

The chain couples TRBV19 to TRBJ1-3; D remains ambiguous. Trimming stripped 6 bases from V and 0 bases from J, with 9 bases between. Germline V gene sequence: CDR1 LNHDA, CDR2 SQIVND (reference sequence). The CDR3 totals 14 residues. In DNA form, the CDR3 reads TGTGCCAGTAGAGGACTGTCCTCTGGAAACACCATATATTTT. Translating gives CASRGLSSGNTIYF.

This clone was counted only a few times. This sequence joins TRBV2 and TRBJ1-2; D gene unclear. In germline, CDR1 is SNHLY, CDR2 FYNNEI. The CDR3 totals 12 residues. The ends were cut back, 6 bases at V and 4 bases at J, with 9 bases in the middle. The CDR3 sequence: CASSLRVYGYTF. The CDR3 DNA sequence: TGTGCCAGCAGCTTGAGGGTCTATGGCTACACCTTC.

V and J are TRBV28 and TRBJ1-4, with a possible D match to TRBD1 (5 bases). V was clipped by 1 base and J by 0 bases, with 6 bases between them. CDR3 length: 15 amino acids. Germline V CDR1 and CDR2: MDHEN, SYDVKM. The CDR3 reads CASSLSGATNEKLFF. In DNA, the CDR3 is TGTGCCAGCAGTTTATCGGGGGCAACTAATGAAAAACTGTTTTTT.

This clone was counted only a few times. J is TRBJ2-1 and V is TRBV6-6; D not certain. V gave up 0 bases and J gave up 9 bases, with 6 bases separating them. The CDR3 loop spans 12 amino acids. CDR1 MNHNY and CDR2 SVGAGI come from the germline V gene (reference sequence). The CDR3 is CASSYSPSEQFF. DNA of the CDR3: TGTGCCAGCAGTTACTCACCTAGTGAGCAGTTCTTC.

The chain uses TRBV7-6 and TRBJ2-2, with D unresolved. The CDR3 runs to 14 residues. The V and J ends lost 1 base and 1 base respectively, with 4 bases between them. Germline values: CDR1 SGHVS, CDR2 FNYEAQ. DNA of the CDR3: TGTGCCAGCAGCTTAGGCGGGAACACCGGGGAGCTGTTTTTT. It encodes CASSLGGNTGELFF.

V gene TRBV5-1 combines with J gene TRBJ2-7, with 12 bases matching TRBD2. V shed 4 bases and J 4 bases; nucleotides not matched to a gene: 6. Germline CDR1 is SGHRS and CDR2 is YFSETQ. This CDR3 contains 15 residues. Written as DNA, the CDR3 is TGCGCCAGCAGCCAGACTAGCGGGAGCTCGTACGAGCAGTACTTC. The encoded protein is CASSQTSGSSYEQYF.

The gene calls are TRBV28 and TRBJ2-6; D gene unclear. V lost 4 bases and J lost 0, with 7 bases in between. The germline V gene encodes CDR1 MDHEN and CDR2 SYDVKM. The CDR3 extends over 15 amino acids. Written as DNA, the CDR3 is TGTGCCAGCAGTTCCCCGAGCTCTGGGGCCAACGTCCTGACTTTC. Protein product: CASSSPSSGANVLTF.

V is TRBV7-3 and J is TRBJ1-1; D ambiguous. Germline V gene data show CDR1 as SGHTA and CDR2 as FQGTGA. Trimming took off 5 bases at V and 1 base at J, with 8 bases between the two ends. The CDR3 length is 13 residues. The CDR3 DNA reads TGTGCCAGCAGCCTAGCCCGGAACACTGAAGCTTTCTTT. Its protein is CASSLARNTEAFF.

The CDR3 nucleotides read TGTGCCAGCAGCGGTAGAGAGGGGGGGAACTCTGGAAACACCATATATTTT. It specifies CASSGREGGNSGNTIYF. The chain uses TRBV9 and TRBJ1-3, with TRBD1 as a possible D gene (6 bases). The V and J ends lost 3 bases and 0 bases respectively, with 16 bases between them. The CDR3 spans 17 residues. Germline lookup yields CDR1 SGDLS and CDR2 YYNGEE.

The chain is built from TRBV6-6 and TRBJ2-1; 9 nucleotides align to TRBD2. CDR1 and CDR2 from the germline V gene are MNHNY and SVGAGI (reference sequence). The ends lost 0 bases at V and 10 bases at J; junction bases unmatched: 10. CDR3 length: 16 residues. As DNA, the CDR3 is TGTGCCAGCAGTTACTCGAGCGGCGGGGGGGCACGGGAGCAGTTCTTC. Encoded protein: CASSYSSGGGAREQFF.